This T cell receptor (beta chain) is drawn from a study of blood T cell repertoires in COVID-19. J lost 7 bases, V lost 6 bases, and 6 bases had no gene match. The CDR3 sequence is 14 residues long. CDR1 is MNHEY and CDR2 is SVGEGT in the germline V gene. Source study methods: The authors estimated nucleated cell counts from reference gene primer amplification. Data came from immunoSEQ multiplex PCR; TCRdb stores just in-frame clones and leaves some out. V, J and clone size derive from that table, while D and trimming were established from the DNA sequence. Of over 100,000 clones listed, under 90% were seen once; the top ten hold around 8%.

The sample was peripheral blood. This sequence was found in a woman aged 55 to 70 with active or convalescent COVID-19. The rearrangement links TRBV6-2 or TRBV6-3 to TRBJ1-6, with 7 bases lining up with TRBD1. This CDR3 reads CASSRDRNNSPLHF. CDR3 nucleotide sequence: TGTGCCAGCAGCCGGGACAGAAACAATTCACCCCTCCACTTT.